A single T cell receptor beta chain is shown here with its context. The entry originates in a study of Graves' ophthalmopathy and Graves' hyperthyroidism. RNA transcripts yielded amplified TCR beta CDR3 regions. First-round RT-PCR with HTBI primers preceded a second-round multiplex PCR. TCRdb called the multiplex PCR reads again in MiXCR, with one record for every CDR3 protein. The sample has roughly 410,000 distinct CDR3 sequences, 15% to 17% seen once; the top ten hold roughly 7%. The V and J ends lost 4 bases and 3 bases, in that order; junction bases with no gene match: 13. The CDR3 length is 17 residues. CDR1 is SGHRS and CDR2 is YFSETQ in the germline V gene.

This clonotype was sampled from a woman aged 18 to 35 with stable Graves' hyperthyroidism. The specimen sequenced was peripheral blood. The V call is TRBV5-1, the J call TRBJ2-7, with 10 bases fitting TRBD2. The CDR3 nucleotides are TGCGCCAGCAGCGGGCTAGCGGGAGTCTCGTCCGTCTACGAGCAGTACTTC. This codes for CASSGLAGVSSVYEQYF.